This record concerns one T cell receptor (beta chain) sequence. The CDR3 consists of 14 residues. The V and J ends lost 6 bases and 1 base, in that order; junction bases with no gene match: 4. From germline, CDR1 is MNHEY and CDR2 SVGAGI. Using immunoSEQ multiplex PCR, the repertoire was profiled, and TCRdb retains in-frame clones only, with some absent. Of around 2.3 million clones in the sample, approximately 96% were seen once. From CD4+ cells came CD45RA+ naive and CD45RA-negative memory subsets. The data originate from a study of shared clonotypes between healthy human individuals. This receptor was obtained from a man in his late teens or twenties in good health. Specimen: naive CD4+ T cells sorted from blood. Specified subset: CD45RA+ positively selected. The chain links TRBV6-5 to TRBJ2-7, with 9 positions matching TRBD1. CDR3 sequence reads: CASRTGTGSYEQYF. DNA for the CDR3: TGTGCCAGCAGAACCGGGACAGGGTCCTACGAGCAGTACTTC.